This TCR beta chain was recorded in a study of T cells and Merkel cell carcinoma outcomes. As concerns this clone: What it binds is unknown.

Study results and caveats: Repertoire plus T-cell density reportedly predicted Merkel cell carcinoma outcomes.

The protocol was immunoSEQ multiplex PCR, while the TCRdb copy is restricted to in-frame clones and leaves out a portion. The data hold several thousand clones, with over 75% observed a single time. The CDR3 has 15 amino acids. V lost 7 bases to trimming and J lost 3 bases, with 18 bases between them. Germline CDR1 WSHSY, CDR2 SAAADI. The receptor comes from a human donor with Merkel cell carcinoma. The sequencing input was tumor tissue from Merkel cell carcinoma. This chain links TRBV10-2 with TRBJ1-1; possibly TRBD1 for D (5 bases). CDR3 sequence reads: CASTDSSRGDTEAFF. The CDR3 nucleotides are TGCGCCAGCACCGACTCAAGTCGAGGGGACACTGAAGCTTTCTTT.